The present T cell receptor beta chain was sequenced within a study of OX40 agonist ivuxolimab in advanced cancers. Overall study results and limits: Within 6 weeks, CD4+ and CD8+ blood T cells expanded clonally at 0.1 to 3.0 mg/kg. Average numbers of expanded clones were greater in CD8+ T cells than in CD4+.

With regard to this clone: The antigen remains undetermined.

Deletions cut 4 bases from V and 0 bases from J, with 10 bases between. Germline values: CDR1 SGHRS, CDR2 YFSETQ. The CDR3 runs to 14 residues. Some clones are missing from TCRdb's copy, which holds only in-frame ones; the method was immunoSEQ multiplex PCR. The table shows around 70,000 clones, with around 85% occurring only once. Sequencing was performed on CD4+ or CD8+ T cells sorted from blood, taken in a trial of the OX40 agonist ivuxolimab. This clonotype was sampled from an adult with an advanced solid tumor such as melanoma, head and neck, liver or kidney cancer. The genes are TRBV5-1 and TRBJ1-1, with no clear D. CDR3 sequence: CASSLDALNTEAFF. CDR3 nucleotides: TGCGCCAGCAGCCTTGACGCTTTGAACACTGAAGCTTTCTTT.